The source of this TCR beta chain is a study of CD8 T cells in Susac syndrome. Whole-study findings and limits: It was acknowledged in the study that its TCR sequencing and HLA analysis involved a relatively small number of individuals.

In germline, CDR1 is DFQATT, CDR2 SNEGSKA (reference sequence). CDR3 length: 13 residues. V shed 6 bases, J shed 5 bases, and the junction held 8 bases outside the gene matches. While CD8+ and CD4+ T cells were isolated negatively, TEMRA cells were enriched by FACS. As regards this clonotype: Antigen unknown.

Random hexamers primed reverse transcription of roughly 0.45 to 1 ug RNA. With immunoSEQ multiplex PCR, TCR beta CDR3 was amplified across 54 Vbeta and 13 Jbeta. A single record per CDR3 protein comes from TCRdb applying MiXCR to the immunoSEQ multiplex PCR reads. The table records 150,000 to 200,000 distinct CDR3 sequences, around 93% of them present only once. What was sequenced was CD4+ T cells from PBMCs. The genes are TRBV20-1 and TRBJ2-5, with 8 bases that match TRBD2. This TCR derives from a human donor in good health. The CDR3 sequence is CSAPVGGVETQYF. The CDR3 coding sequence is TGCAGTGCCCCTGTCGGGGGGGTTGAGACCCAGTACTTC.